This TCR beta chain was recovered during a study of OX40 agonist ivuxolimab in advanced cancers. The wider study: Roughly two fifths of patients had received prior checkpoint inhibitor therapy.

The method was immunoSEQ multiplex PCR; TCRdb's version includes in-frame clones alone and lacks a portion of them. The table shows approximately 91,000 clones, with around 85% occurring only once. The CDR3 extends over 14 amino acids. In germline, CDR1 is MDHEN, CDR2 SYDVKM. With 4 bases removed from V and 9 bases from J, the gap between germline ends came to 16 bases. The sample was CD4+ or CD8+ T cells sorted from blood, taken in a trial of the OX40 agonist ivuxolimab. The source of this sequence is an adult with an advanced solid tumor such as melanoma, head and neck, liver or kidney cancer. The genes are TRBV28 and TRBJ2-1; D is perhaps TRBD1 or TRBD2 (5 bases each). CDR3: CASSSTGTRIEQFF. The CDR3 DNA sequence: TGTGCCAGCAGTTCAACCGGGACCCGCATTGAGCAGTTCTTC.